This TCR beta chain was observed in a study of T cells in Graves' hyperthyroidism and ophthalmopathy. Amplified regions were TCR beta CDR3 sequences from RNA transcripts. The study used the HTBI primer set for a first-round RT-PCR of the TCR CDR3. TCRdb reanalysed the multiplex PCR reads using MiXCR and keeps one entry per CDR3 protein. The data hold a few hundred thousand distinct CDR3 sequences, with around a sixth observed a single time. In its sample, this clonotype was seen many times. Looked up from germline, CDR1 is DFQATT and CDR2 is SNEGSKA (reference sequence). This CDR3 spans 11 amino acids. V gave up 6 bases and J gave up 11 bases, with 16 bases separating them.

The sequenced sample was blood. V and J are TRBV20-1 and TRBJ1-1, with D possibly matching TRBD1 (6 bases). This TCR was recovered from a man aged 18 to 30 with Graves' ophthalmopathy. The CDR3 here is CSANRALEAFF. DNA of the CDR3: TGCAGTGCGAACAGGGCCCTGGAGGCTTTCTTT.